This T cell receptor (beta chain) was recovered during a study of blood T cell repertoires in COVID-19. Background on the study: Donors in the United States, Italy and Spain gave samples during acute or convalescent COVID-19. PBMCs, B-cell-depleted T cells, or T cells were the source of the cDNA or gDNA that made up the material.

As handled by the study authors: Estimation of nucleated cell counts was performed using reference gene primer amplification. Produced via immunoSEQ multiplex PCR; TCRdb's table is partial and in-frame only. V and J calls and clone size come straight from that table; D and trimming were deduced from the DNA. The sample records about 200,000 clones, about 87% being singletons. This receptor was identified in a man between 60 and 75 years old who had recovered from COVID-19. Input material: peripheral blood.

The CDR3 protein is CASSEWGGAGANVLTF. In nucleotides, the CDR3 is TGTGCCAGCAGTGAATGGGGAGGGGCTGGGGCCAACGTCCTGACTTTC. The rearrangement joins TRBV25-1 to TRBJ2-6; 7 bases are shared with TRBD2. Trimming at V came to 1 base and at J to 2 bases, leaving 2 bases not matched to a gene. Germline CDR1 MGHDK, CDR2 SYGVNS. This CDR3 has 16 residues.